A selection of T cell receptor beta chains follows, all from one sample in a study of naive and memory T cell subsets. TCRdb reanalysed the UMI-ligation and nested PCR reads using MiXCR and keeps one entry per CDR3 protein. This sample has approximately 80,000 distinct CDR3 sequences, with around 9% found just once. Input material: naive CD8+ T cells from blood. These receptors came from a human donor in good health. The CDR3 runs from the conserved cysteine through the conserved F or W. A D gene is named only where the DNA matches it firmly. Clone size is shown for a subset of rows, as once, few, many or a class of expanded clone.

CDR3 DNA | CDR3 protein | D gene | J gene | clone size | V gene
TGTGCCAGCAGCCTAGGGGGACAGATTCAGCCCCAGCATTTT | CASSLGGQIQPQHF | TRBD1 | TRBJ1-5 | many | TRBV28
TGTGCCAGCAGCGGGGGGGGGTCGGGACGTCATGAGCAGTTCTTC | CASSGGGSGRHEQFF | TRBD2 | TRBJ2-1 | few | TRBV9
TGTGCCAGCAGCGCCGGCTTCTCGGAGACAGCAACTAACTATGGCTACACCTTC | CASSAGFSETATNYGYTF | NA | TRBJ1-2 | few | TRBV7-2
TGTGCCAGCAGCCACGGGGGCATTCAGCCCCAGCATTTT | CASSHGGIQPQHF | NA | TRBJ1-5 | NA | TRBV14
TGTGCCATCAGTGGCTCTGGCCTAGTCGGCACAGATACGCAGTATTTT | CAISGSGLVGTDTQYF | NA | TRBJ2-3 | many | TRBV10-3
TGTGCCACTAGCCCCGGGACAGGGGGGTCTGGGGCCAACGTCCTGACTTTC | CATSPGTGGSGANVLTF | TRBD1 | TRBJ2-6 | many | TRBV24-1
TGTGCCAGCAGCCCGGGACAGGTTATCCACGAGCAGTACTTC | CASSPGQVIHEQYF | TRBD1 | TRBJ2-7 | many | TRBV5-5
TGTGCCAGCAGCCAAACGGCGTGGCAGGGGGCGATGAACGAGCAGTACTTC | CASSQTAWQGAMNEQYF | TRBD1 | TRBJ2-7 | NA | TRBV7-2
TGTGCCAGTAGTATCCTACCGGGACAGGGAAGGGGTACTGAAGCTTTCTTT | CASSILPGQGRGTEAFF | TRBD1 | TRBJ1-1 | many | TRBV19
TGTGCCAGCTCACACGGGACAGGGAGGTCTGGTCCGGACACTGAAGCTTTCTTT | CASSHGTGRSGPDTEAFF | TRBD1 | TRBJ1-1 | NA | TRBV18
TGTGCCAGCAGTGAACGTGGCAGGTTCCAGCATTTT | CASSERGRFQHF | NA | TRBJ1-5 | many | TRBV6-1
TGTGCCAGCAGTCCATTGGCCAGCGGGAGAGGGCGAGAGACCCAGTACTTC | CASSPLASGRGRETQYF | TRBD2 | TRBJ2-5 | many | TRBV6-5
TGTGCCAGCAGTGAGTGGGCAGTCCAAGAGACCCAGTACTTC | CASSEWAVQETQYF | NA | TRBJ2-5 | NA | TRBV2
TGTGCCAGCAGTCCGGGCTGGGCGGGCGACACTAGCACAGATACGCAGTATTTT | CASSPGWAGDTSTDTQYF | NA | TRBJ2-3 | NA | TRBV6-5
TGTGCCACCAGTGATTTGAGCAGCCCTGCCATTCAGTACTTC | CATSDLSSPAIQYF | NA | TRBJ2-4 | many | TRBV24-1
TGCAGCGTTGAAGAAACTGATAGCTCCTACGAGCAGTACTTC | CSVEETDSSYEQYF | NA | TRBJ2-7 | NA | TRBV29-1
TGCAGCGTTGAAGGGCCCAACTACGAGCAGTACTTC | CSVEGPNYEQYF | NA | TRBJ2-7 | NA | TRBV29-1
TGTGCCAGCAGCCAAGGGCTAGCGGGAGTTGCAGATACGCAGTATTTT | CASSQGLAGVADTQYF | TRBD2 | TRBJ2-3 | many | TRBV4-2
TGTGCCAGCAGCTTATTTTTGGGACAGGGTCTGAACGAGCAGTACTTC | CASSLFLGQGLNEQYF | TRBD1 | TRBJ2-7 | few | TRBV7-2
TGTGCCAGCAGCCAAGATCTAGGGCTATTCTACAATGAGCAGTTCTTC | CASSQDLGLFYNEQFF | NA | TRBJ2-1 | once | TRBV14
TGTGCCAGCAGTTACTCCGGGGGTGAGACCGAGCAGTACTTC | CASSYSGGETEQYF | NA | TRBJ2-7 | NA | TRBV6-2/TRBV6-3
TGTGCCAGCACATTGCGGGAGAGCACCTACGAGCAGTACTTC | CASTLRESTYEQYF | TRBD2 | TRBJ2-7 | few | TRBV2
TGCAGCGTTGAAGATAGTGCCGAGGAGGGGCTTCGGGGGGATGAGCAGTTCTTC | CSVEDSAEEGLRGDEQFF | TRBD2 | TRBJ2-1 | many | TRBV29-1
TGTGCCAGCAGCCCGACAGGGGGCTTCTACAATGAGCAGTTCTTC | CASSPTGGFYNEQFF | TRBD1 | TRBJ2-1 | NA | TRBV9
TGTGCCAGCAGCTTAGCAGGTAGCAATCAGCCCCAGCATTTT | CASSLAGSNQPQHF | NA | TRBJ1-5 | few | TRBV13
TGTGCCAGCAGGGGGGGACTAGCGGGATTGCCATACGAGCAGTACTTC | CASRGGLAGLPYEQYF | TRBD2 | TRBJ2-7 | NA | TRBV12-3/TRBV12-4
TGTGCCAGCAGCTCCCAGATATCGAACACCGGGGAGCTGTTTTTT | CASSSQISNTGELFF | NA | TRBJ2-2 | many | TRBV13
TGTGCCAGCAGTACACGGACAGGATCTAATGAAAAACTGTTTTTT | CASSTRTGSNEKLFF | TRBD1 | TRBJ1-4 | many | TRBV6-5
TGTGCCAGCAGATCCCTCCCGTCTAGCCAGGAGACCCAGTACTTC | CASRSLPSSQETQYF | NA | TRBJ2-5 | many | TRBV27
TGTGCCAGCAGCTTTCCAGGGAATGAAAAACTGTTTTTT | CASSFPGNEKLFF | NA | TRBJ1-4 | NA | TRBV7-8
TGTGCCAGTAGTCTATTGAGGAACACTGAAGCTTTCTTT | CASSLLRNTEAFF | NA | TRBJ1-1 | many | TRBV19
TGTGCCAGCAGCCAGGCTTACGGCACAGATACGCAGTATTTT | CASSQAYGTDTQYF | NA | TRBJ2-3 | few | TRBV14
TGTGCCAGCAGCCAGCCCCGGGAATCCTACTATGGCTACACCTTC | CASSQPRESYYGYTF | NA | TRBJ1-2 | few | TRBV4-2
TGTGCCAGCAGCTATGGGGGAGGGTTGGGCTACGAGCAGTACTTC | CASSYGGGLGYEQYF | TRBD2 | TRBJ2-7 | few | TRBV7-2
TGTGCCAGCAGCTTGGCGGGAGGTCAGCCCCAGCATTTT | CASSLAGGQPQHF | NA | TRBJ1-5 | few | TRBV5-8
TGCAGCGTTGAAGATCATCCCACAAGCTCCTACAATGAGCAGTTCTTC | CSVEDHPTSSYNEQFF | NA | TRBJ2-1 | few | TRBV29-1
TGTGCCAGCAGCCCCAGGGACGGACAAAAACTGTTTTTT | CASSPRDGQKLFF | NA | TRBJ1-4 | many | TRBV7-2
TGTGCCAGCAGCTTTCCCGGGACAGGGTATAATTCACCCCTCCACTTT | CASSFPGTGYNSPLHF | TRBD1 | TRBJ1-6 | NA | TRBV7-8
TGTGCCAGCTCACCATTTAGGACCGCAACTGTGCATCAGCCCCAGCATTTT | CASSPFRTATVHQPQHF | NA | TRBJ1-5 | NA | TRBV18
TGTGCCAGCAGCCCCCTACTGGCGGGGGCCAACGTCCTGACTTTC | CASSPLLAGANVLTF | NA | TRBJ2-6 | few | TRBV14
TGCGCCAGCAGCCCACACTCCCCAGCGGGATTAGACGATGAGCAGTTCTTC | CASSPHSPAGLDDEQFF | TRBD2 | TRBJ2-1 | NA | TRBV5-1
TGTGCCAGCAGCTTAACACAGGGGGTGGATTCACCCCTCCACTTT | CASSLTQGVDSPLHF | TRBD1 | TRBJ1-6 | NA | TRBV11-1
TGTGCCAGCAGTACAACCCCCAGCGGACCCTACAATGAGCAGTTCTTC | CASSTTPSGPYNEQFF | NA | TRBJ2-1 | few | TRBV6-5
TGTGCCAGCAGTTTCGACCTAGGGGGTTCCGAGCAGTACTTC | CASSFDLGGSEQYF | NA | TRBJ2-7 | NA | TRBV12-3/TRBV12-4
TGTGCCACCAGCCTCACCGGGACAGTCACTGAAGCTTTCTTT | CATSLTGTVTEAFF | TRBD1 | TRBJ1-1 | NA | TRBV15